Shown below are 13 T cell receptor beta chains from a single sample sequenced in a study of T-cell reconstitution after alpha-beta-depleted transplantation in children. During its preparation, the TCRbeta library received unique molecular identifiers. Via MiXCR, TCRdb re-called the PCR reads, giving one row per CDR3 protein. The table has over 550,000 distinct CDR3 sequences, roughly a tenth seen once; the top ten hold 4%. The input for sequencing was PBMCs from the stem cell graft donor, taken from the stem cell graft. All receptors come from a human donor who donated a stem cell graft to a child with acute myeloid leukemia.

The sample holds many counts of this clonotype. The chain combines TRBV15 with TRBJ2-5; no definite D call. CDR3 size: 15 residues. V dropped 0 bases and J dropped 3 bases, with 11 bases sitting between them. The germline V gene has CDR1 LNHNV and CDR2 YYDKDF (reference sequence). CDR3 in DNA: TGTGCCACCAGCAGAGAGTGGGCAGGAAAAGAGACCCAGTACTTC. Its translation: CATSREWAGKETQYF.

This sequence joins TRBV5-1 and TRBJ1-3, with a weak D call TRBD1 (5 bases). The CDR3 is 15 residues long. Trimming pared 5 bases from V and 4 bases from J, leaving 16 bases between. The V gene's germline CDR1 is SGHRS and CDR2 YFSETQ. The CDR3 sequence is CASRSGTEPGNTIYF. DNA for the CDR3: TGCGCCAGCAGGTCCGGGACGGAGCCCGGAAACACCATATATTTT.

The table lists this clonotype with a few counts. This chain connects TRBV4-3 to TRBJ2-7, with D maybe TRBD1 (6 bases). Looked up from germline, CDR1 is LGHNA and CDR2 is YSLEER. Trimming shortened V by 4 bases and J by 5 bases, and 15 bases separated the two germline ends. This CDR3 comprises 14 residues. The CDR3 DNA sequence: TGCGCCAGCAGCCTCCAAACTGGGGGCCACGAGCAGTACTTC. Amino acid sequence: CASSLQTGGHEQYF.

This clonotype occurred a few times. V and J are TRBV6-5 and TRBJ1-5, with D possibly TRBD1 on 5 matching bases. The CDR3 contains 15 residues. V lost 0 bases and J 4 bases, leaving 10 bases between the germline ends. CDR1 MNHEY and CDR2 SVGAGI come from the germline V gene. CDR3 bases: TGTGCCAGCAGTTACTCAGGGGCTGGAAATCAGCCCCAGCATTTT. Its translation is CASSYSGAGNQPQHF.

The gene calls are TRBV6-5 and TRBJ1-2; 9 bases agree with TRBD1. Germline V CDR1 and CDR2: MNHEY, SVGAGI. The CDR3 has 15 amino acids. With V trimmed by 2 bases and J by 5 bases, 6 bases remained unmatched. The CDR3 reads CASSYATGGGYGYTF. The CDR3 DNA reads TGTGCCAGCAGTTACGCGACAGGGGGTGGGTATGGCTACACCTTC.

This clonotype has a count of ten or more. The CDR3 DNA reads TGCGCCAGACCCCAATCGGACGGGCAGACCCAGTACTTC. This translates into CARPQSDGQTQYF. The chain couples TRBV10-2 to TRBJ2-5, with unresolved D. This CDR3 comprises 13 residues. The germline V and J ends were trimmed by 9 bases and 6 bases, with 17 bases remaining between them. Germline V gives CDR1 WSHSY, CDR2 SAAADI.

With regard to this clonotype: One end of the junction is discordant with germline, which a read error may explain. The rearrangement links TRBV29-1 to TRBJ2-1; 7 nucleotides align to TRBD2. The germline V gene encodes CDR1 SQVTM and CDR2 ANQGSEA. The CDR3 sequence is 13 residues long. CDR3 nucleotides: TGCAGCGTTGAAATATCCACTAGCGCCAATCTGATCTTC. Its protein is CSVEISTSANLIF.

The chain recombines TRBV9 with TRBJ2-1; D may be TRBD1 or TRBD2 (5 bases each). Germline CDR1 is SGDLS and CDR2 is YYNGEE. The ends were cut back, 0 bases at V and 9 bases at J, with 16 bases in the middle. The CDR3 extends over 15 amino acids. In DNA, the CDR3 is TGTGCCAGCAGCGTAGGAGGGACCTCAACCCTTGAGCAGTTCTTC. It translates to CASSVGGTSTLEQFF.

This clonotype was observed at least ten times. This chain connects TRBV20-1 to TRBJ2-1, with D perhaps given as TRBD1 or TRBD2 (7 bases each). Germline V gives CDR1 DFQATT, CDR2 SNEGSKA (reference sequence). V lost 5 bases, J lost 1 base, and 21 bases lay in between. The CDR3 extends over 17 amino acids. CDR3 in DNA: TGCAGTGCTTCCCACCAAGTCAGGGGGGGATCCTACAATGAGCAGTTCTTC. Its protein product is CSASHQVRGGSYNEQFF.

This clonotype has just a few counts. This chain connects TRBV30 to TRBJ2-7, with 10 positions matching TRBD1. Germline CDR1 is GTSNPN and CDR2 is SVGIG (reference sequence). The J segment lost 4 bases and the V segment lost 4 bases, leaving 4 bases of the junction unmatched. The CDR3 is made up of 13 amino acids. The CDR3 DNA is TGTGCCTGGATGAGGGACAGGGGTTACGAGCAGTACTTC. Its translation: CAWMRDRGYEQYF.

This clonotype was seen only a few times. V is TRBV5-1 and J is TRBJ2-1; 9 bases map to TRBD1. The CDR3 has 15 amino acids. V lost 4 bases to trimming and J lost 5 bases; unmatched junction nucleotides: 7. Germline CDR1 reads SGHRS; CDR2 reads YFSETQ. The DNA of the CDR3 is TGCGCCAGCAGCAGGGGGACAGGGAATAACAATGAGCAGTTCTTC. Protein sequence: CASSRGTGNNNEQFF.

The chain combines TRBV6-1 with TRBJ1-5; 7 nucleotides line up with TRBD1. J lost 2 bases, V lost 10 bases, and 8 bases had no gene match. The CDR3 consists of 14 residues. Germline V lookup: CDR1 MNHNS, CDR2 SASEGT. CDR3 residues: CATSTGLGNQPQHF. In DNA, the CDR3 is TGTGCCACCTCGACAGGGCTGGGCAATCAGCCCCAGCATTTT.

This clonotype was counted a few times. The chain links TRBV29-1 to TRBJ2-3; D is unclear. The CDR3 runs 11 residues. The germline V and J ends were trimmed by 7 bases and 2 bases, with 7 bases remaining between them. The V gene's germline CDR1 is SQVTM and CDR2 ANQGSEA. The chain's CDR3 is CSADPTDTQYF. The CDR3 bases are TGCAGCGCAGACCCCACAGATACGCAGTATTTT.